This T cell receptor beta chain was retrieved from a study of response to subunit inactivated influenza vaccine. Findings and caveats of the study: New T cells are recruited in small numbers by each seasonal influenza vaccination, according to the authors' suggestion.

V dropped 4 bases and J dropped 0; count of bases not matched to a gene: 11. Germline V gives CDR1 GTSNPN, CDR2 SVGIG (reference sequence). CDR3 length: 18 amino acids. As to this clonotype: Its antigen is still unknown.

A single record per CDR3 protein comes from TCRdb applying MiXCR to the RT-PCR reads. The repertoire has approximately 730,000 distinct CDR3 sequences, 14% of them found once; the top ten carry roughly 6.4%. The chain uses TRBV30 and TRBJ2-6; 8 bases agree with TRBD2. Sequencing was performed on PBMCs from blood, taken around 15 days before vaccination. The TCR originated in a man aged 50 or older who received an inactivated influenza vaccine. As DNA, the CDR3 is TGTGCCTGGAAGGGTAGTGCGGGGGGTAGCTCTGGGGCCAACGTCCTGACTTTC. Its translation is CAWKGSAGGSSGANVLTF.